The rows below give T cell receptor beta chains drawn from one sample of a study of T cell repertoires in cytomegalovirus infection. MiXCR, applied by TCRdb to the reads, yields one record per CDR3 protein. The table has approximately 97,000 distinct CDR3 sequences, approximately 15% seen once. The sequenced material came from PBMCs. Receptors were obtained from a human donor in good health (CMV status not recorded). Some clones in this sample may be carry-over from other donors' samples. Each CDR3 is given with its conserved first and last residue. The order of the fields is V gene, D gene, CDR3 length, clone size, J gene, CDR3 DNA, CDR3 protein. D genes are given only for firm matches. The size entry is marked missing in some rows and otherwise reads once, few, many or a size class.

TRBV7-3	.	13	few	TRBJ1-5	TGTGCCAGCAGCCCCAACAGGAATCAGCCCCAGCATTTT	CASSPNRNQPQHF
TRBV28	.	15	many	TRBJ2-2	TGTGCCAGCAGTTACTCAGGGAAAAAAACCGGGGAGCTGTTTTTT	CASSYSGKKTGELFF
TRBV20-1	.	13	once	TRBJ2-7	TGCAGTGCTAGGAGGCAGGAGATCTACGAGCAGTACTTC	CSARRQEIYEQYF
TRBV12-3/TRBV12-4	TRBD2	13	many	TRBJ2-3	TGTGCCAGCAGTTTACTAGCGGGGAATACGCAGTATTTT	CASSLLAGNTQYF
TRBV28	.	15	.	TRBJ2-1	TGTGCCAGCAGTCAGGGGCAGGGAAAAGACAATGAGCAGTTCTTC	CASSQGQGKDNEQFF
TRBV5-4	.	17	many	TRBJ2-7	TGTGCCAGCAGCTTGCAATCCGGGACGGAAAGCTCCTACGAGCAGTACTTC	CASSLQSGTESSYEQYF
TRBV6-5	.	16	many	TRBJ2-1	TGTGCCAGCAACTCGAGGCGCCTAAGCTCCTACAATGAGCAGTTCTTC	CASNSRRLSSYNEQFF
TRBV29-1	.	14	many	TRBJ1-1	TGCAGCGTCTCTGGAGGTGGCGAGATCACTGAAGCTTTCTTT	CSVSGGGEITEAFF
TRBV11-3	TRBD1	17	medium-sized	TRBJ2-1	TGTGCCAGCAGCTTAACCGGGACAGGGGACCCCTACAATGAGCAGTTCTTC	CASSLTGTGDPYNEQFF
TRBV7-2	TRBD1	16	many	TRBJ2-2	TGTGCCAGCAGCTTAGGGGGGACAGGGAGCGCCGGGGAGCTGTTTTTT	CASSLGGTGSAGELFF
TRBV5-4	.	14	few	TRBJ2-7	TGTGCCAGCAGCTTGGAGGTCAGTCCGGGGGAGCAGTACTTC	CASSLEVSPGEQYF
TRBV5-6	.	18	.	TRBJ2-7	TGTGCCAGCAGCCCGGCCGCGTGGGATCCCCTATTTGCCCACGAGCAGTACTTC	CASSPAAWDPLFAHEQYF
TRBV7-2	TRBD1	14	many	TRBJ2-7	TGTGCCAGCAGCACCCGGACAGGGCCCTACGAGCAGTACTTC	CASSTRTGPYEQYF
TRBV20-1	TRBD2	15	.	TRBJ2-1	TGCAGTGCTAGGGGGACTAGCGGGGGAGGGAATGAGCAGTTCTTC	CSARGTSGGGNEQFF